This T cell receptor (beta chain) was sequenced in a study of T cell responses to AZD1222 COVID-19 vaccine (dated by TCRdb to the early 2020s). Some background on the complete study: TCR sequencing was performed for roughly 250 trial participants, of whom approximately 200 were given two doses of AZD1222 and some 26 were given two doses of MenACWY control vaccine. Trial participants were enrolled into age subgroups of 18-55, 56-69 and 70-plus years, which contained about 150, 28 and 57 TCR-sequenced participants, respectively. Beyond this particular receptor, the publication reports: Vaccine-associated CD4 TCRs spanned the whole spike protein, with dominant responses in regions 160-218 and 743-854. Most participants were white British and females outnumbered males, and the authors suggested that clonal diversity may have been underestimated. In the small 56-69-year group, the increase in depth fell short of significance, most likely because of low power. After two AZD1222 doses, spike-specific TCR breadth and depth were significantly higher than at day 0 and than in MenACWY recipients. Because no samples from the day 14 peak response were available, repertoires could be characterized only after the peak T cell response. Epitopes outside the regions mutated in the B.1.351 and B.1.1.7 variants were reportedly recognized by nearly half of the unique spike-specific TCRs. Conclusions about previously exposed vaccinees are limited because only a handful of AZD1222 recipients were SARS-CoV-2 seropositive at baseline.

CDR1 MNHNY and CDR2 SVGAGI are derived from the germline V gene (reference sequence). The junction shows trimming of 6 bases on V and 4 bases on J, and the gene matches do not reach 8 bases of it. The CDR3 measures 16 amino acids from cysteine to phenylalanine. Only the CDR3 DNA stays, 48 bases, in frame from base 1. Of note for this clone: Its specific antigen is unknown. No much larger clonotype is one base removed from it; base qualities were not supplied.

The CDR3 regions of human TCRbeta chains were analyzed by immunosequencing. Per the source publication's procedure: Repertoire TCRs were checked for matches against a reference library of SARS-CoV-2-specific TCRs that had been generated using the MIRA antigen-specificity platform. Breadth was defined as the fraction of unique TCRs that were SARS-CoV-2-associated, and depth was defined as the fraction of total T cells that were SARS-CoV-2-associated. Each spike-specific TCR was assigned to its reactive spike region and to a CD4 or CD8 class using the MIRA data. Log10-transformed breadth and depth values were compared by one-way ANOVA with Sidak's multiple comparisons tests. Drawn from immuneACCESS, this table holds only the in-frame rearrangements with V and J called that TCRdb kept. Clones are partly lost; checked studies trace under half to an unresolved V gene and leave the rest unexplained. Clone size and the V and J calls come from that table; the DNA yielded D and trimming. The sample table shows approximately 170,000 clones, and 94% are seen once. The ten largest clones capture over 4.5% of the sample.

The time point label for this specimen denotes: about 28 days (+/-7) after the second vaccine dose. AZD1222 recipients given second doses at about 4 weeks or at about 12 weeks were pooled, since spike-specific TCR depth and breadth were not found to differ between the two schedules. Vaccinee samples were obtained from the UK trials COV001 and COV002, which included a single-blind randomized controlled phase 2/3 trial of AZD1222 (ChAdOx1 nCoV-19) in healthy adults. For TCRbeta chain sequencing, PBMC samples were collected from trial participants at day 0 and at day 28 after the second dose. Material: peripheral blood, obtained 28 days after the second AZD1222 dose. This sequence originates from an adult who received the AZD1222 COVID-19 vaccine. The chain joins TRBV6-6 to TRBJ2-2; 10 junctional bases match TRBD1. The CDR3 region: CASSRRTGGFTGELFF. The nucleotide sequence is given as TGTGCCAGCAGCCGACGGACAGGGGGTTTCACCGGGGAGCTGTTTTTT.